The sequence of this TCR beta chain was determined in a study of T cell repertoires in cytomegalovirus infection. As for this clonotype: Its cognate antigen is unknown.

MiXCR was run by TCRdb on the reads, yielding one entry per CDR3 protein. The sample includes some 800,000 distinct CDR3 sequences, 29% of them seen just once. Germline loops: CDR1 MGHDK, CDR2 SYGVNS. The V gene lost 4 bases and the J gene lost 0 bases, with 16 bases spanning the gap. The CDR3 is 17 amino acids. The V gene is TRBV25-1, the J gene TRBJ1-5, with D perhaps matching TRBD1 (6 bases). This specimen consisted of cultured CD8+ T cells from PBMCs, obtained from culture after CMV antigen stimulation. The source is a human donor in good health (CMV status not recorded). Some clones in this sample may be carry-over from other donors' samples. CDR3 coding DNA: TGTGCCAGCAGTGGACCGGGACAAACTTATAGCAATCAGCCCCAGCATTTT. Encoded protein: CASSGPGQTYSNQPQHF.